This is a list of T cell receptor beta chains from one sample in a study of T cells in localized non-small cell lung cancer. Profiling relied on immunoSEQ multiplex PCR, and the TCRdb table lists in-frame clones only, not all of them. The profile shows more than 70,000 clones, around four fifths of them singletons. Material: peripheral blood, obtained before any cancer treatment. The receptors shown here come from a man aged 40 to 70 with stage I lung adenocarcinoma. Both conserved end residues are part of each CDR3. The D gene is left open where the match is weak.

J,V,D,DNA,CDR3
TRBJ2-3,TRBV5-5,-,TGTGCCAGCAGCCCGGGACACCTAATCACAGATACGCAGTATTTT,CASSPGHLITDTQYF
TRBJ1-5,TRBV29-1,-,TGCAGCGTTGTGGCCTCAGGGAGTAGCAATCAGCCCCAGCATTTT,CSVVASGSSNQPQHF
TRBJ2-3,TRBV7-9,-,TGTGCCAGCAGCCCGTGGACGGGCTCTAGCACAGATACGCAGTATTTT,CASSPWTGSSTDTQYF
TRBJ2-3,TRBV6-6,-,TGTGCCAGCAGTACCAAGGGGAAGGGCACAGATACGCAGTATTTT,CASSTKGKGTDTQYF
TRBJ2-2,TRBV5-1,TRBD2,TGCGCCAGCAATCCGGGACTAGCGGGAGCGGCGCTGAACACCGGGGAGCTGTTTTTT,CASNPGLAGAALNTGELFF
TRBJ1-5,TRBV10-3,-,TGTGCCATCAGTGACTCTAACGGGGAAGCTAGGACCCAGCATTTT,CAISDSNGEARTQHF
TRBJ2-7,TRBV30,TRBD2,TGTGCCTGGAGTTTGAGCGGGAGCGAGCAGTACTTC,CAWSLSGSEQYF
TRBJ1-1,TRBV11-2,TRBD1,TGTGCCAGCAGCTTAGGTAACCGGGACAGGAAGCGGGAAGCTTTCTTT,CASSLGNRDRKREAFF
TRBJ2-5,TRBV2,-,TGTGCCAGCAGTGTAAATACATTAGGGGAGACCCAGTACTTC,CASSVNTLGETQYF
TRBJ1-5,TRBV30,TRBD1,TGTGCCACACATTCTTGGGACAGGGTCCACGCCCGGGATCAGCCCCAGCATTTT,CATHSWDRVHARDQPQHF
TRBJ2-7,TRBV7-9,TRBD1,TGTGCCAGCAGCTCCCCACCGGGACAGGGAGCCTACGAGCAGTACTTC,CASSSPPGQGAYEQYF
TRBJ1-3,TRBV5-6,-,TGTGCCAGCAGCCGTGGGTACTCTGGAAACACCATATATTTT,CASSRGYSGNTIYF
TRBJ1-3,TRBV5-6,-,TGTGCCAGCAGCCCCCGGACGGATACTCTTGGAAACACCATATATTTT,CASSPRTDTLGNTIYF
TRBJ1-1,TRBV10-3,-,TGTGCCACAGGACGGTTGAACACTGAAGCTTTCTTT,CATGRLNTEAFF
TRBJ2-5,TRBV10-2,-,TGCGCCAGCAGTGAAATCCCCAGGGGTAGAAGCCAAGAGACCCAGTACTTC,CASSEIPRGRSQETQYF
TRBJ2-3,TRBV14,-,TGTGCCAGCAGCCAAAACGGGTGGGATACGCAGTATTTT,CASSQNGWDTQYF
TRBJ2-5,TRBV7-2,-,TGTGCCAGCAGCCTACGGGTGGGAGAACGGGAGACCCAGTACTTC,CASSLRVGERETQYF
TRBJ2-1,TRBV28,TRBD2,TGTGCCAGCAGTCCGGGACTAGCGAAACCCCTGACGCTTTACAATGAGCAGTTCTTC,CASSPGLAKPLTLYNEQFF
TRBJ1-3,TRBV11-2,-,TGTGCCAGCAGGCTCGGTGGGGGAAACACCATATATTTT,CASRLGGGNTIYF
TRBJ2-7,TRBV5-4,TRBD2,TGTGCCAGCAGCCGTCTACCACTAGCGGGAGGTGAAGACGAGCAGTACTTC,CASSRLPLAGGEDEQYF
TRBJ1-1,TRBV19,-,TGTGCCAGTAGTATTACTGGGATCCGGGCTTTCTTT,CASSITGIRAFF
TRBJ2-5,TRBV9,-,TGTGCCAGCAGCGGATACCAAGAGACCCAGTACTTC,CASSGYQETQYF
TRBJ2-5,TRBV4-1,TRBD2,TGCGCCAGCAGCCAAGATAGAGGACTAGCGGGAGAGTGGGGTAGAGAGACCCAGTACTTC,CASSQDRGLAGEWGRETQYF
TRBJ2-1,TRBV10-3,TRBD2,TGTGCCACTTCCGGGACTAGCAGCAATGAGCAGTTCTTC,CATSGTSSNEQFF